This entry describes one T cell receptor (beta chain). This CDR3 is also generated by other DNA sequences in the sample. The CDR3 has 15 amino acids. V lost 5 bases and J 0 bases, leaving 12 bases between the germline ends. From germline, CDR1 is SEHNR and CDR2 FQNEAQ (reference sequence). The sample originates from a study of shared clonotypes between healthy human individuals. Generated by immunoSEQ multiplex PCR, the TCRdb table keeps only in-frame clones and is missing some. Counted here are approximately 2,300,000 clones, 85% to 95% occurring once; the ten biggest clones make up 0.37%. The chain recombines TRBV7-9 with TRBJ2-3, with D unresolved. This TCR came from a young man in good health. Some clones in this sample may be carry-over from other donors' samples. Source material: naive CD4+ T cells from PBMCs. The subset denotes: CD45RA+ positively selected. This chain's CDR3 is CASSLGPASTDTQYF. The CDR3 DNA reads as TGTGCCAGCAGCCTAGGTCCCGCTAGCACAGATACGCAGTATTTT.